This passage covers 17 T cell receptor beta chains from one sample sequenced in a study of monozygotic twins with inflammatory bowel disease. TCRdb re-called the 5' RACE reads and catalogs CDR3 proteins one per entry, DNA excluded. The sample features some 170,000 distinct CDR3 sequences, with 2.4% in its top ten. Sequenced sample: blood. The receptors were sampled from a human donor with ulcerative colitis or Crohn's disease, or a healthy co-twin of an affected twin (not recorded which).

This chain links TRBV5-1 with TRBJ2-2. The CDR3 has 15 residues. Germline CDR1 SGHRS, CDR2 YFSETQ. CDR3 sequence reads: CASSSDRGLVGELFF. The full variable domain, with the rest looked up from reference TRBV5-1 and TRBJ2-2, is KAGVTQTPRYLIKTRGQQVTLSCSPISGHRSVSWYQQTPGQGLQFLFEYFSETQRNKGNFPGRFSGRQFSNSRSEMNVSTLELGDSALYLCASSSDRGLVGELFFGEGSRLTVL.

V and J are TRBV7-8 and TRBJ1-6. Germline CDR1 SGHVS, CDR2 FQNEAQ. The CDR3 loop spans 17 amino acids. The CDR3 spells CASSLVVVGSYNSPLHF.

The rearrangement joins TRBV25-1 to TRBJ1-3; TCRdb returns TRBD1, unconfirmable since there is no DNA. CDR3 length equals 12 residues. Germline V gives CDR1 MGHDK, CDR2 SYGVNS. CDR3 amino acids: CATRGAGNTIYF.

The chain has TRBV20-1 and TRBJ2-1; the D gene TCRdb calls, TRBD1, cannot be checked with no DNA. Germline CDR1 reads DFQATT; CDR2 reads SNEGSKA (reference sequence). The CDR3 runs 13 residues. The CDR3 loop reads CSASRAGGDEQFF.

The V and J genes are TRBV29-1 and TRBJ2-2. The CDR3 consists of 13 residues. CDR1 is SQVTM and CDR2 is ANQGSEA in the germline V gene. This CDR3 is CSASIANTGELFF.

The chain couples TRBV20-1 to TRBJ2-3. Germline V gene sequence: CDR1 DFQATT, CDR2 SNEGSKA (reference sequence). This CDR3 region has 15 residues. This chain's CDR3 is CSASISKISTDTQYF.

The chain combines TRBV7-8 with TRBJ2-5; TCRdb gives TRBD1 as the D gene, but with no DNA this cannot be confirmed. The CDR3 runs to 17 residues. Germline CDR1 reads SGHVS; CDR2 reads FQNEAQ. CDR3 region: CASSFIYLGDSQETQYF.

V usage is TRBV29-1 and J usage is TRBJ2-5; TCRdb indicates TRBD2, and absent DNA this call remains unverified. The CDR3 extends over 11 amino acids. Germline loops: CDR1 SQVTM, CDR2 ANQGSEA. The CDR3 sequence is CSSGWQETQYF. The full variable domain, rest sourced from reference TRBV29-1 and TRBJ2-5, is SAVISQKPSRDICQRGTSLTIQCQVDSQVTMMFWYRQQPGQSLTLIATANQGSEATYESGFVIDKFPISRPNLTFSTLTVSNMSPEDSSIYLCSSGWQETQYFGPGTRLLVL.

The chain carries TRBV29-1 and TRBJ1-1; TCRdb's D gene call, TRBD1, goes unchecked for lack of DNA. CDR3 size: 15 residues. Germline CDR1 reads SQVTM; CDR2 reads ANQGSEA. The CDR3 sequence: CSVARQGAENTEAFF.

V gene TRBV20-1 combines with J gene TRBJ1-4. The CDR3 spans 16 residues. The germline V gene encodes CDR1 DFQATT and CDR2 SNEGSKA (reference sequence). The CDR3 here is CSARGVSDTTNEKLFF.

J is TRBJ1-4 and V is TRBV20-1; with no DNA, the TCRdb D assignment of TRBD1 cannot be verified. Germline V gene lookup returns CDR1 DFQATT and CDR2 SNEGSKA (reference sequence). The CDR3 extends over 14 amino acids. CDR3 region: CSAPRTGPYEKLFF.

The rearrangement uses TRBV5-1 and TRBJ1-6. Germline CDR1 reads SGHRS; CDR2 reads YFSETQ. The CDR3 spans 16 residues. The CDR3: CASSLREGPKDSPLHF.

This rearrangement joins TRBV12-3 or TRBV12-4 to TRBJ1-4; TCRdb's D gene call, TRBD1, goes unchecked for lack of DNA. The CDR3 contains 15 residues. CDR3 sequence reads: CASSRFPGTNEKLFF.

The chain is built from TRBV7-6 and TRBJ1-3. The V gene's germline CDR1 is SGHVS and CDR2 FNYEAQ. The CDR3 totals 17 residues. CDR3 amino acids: CASSLEVVGSSGNTIYF.

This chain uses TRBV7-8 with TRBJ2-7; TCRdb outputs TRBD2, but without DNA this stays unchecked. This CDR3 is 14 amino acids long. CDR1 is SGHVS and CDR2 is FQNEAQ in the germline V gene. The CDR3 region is CASSNSATSGEQYF.

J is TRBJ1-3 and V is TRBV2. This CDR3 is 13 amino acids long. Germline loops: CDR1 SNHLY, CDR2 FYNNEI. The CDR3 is CASSAESESTIYF.

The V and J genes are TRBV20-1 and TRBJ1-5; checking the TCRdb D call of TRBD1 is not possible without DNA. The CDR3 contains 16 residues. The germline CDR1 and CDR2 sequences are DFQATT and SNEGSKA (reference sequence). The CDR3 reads CSARDLQGRGNQPQHF.